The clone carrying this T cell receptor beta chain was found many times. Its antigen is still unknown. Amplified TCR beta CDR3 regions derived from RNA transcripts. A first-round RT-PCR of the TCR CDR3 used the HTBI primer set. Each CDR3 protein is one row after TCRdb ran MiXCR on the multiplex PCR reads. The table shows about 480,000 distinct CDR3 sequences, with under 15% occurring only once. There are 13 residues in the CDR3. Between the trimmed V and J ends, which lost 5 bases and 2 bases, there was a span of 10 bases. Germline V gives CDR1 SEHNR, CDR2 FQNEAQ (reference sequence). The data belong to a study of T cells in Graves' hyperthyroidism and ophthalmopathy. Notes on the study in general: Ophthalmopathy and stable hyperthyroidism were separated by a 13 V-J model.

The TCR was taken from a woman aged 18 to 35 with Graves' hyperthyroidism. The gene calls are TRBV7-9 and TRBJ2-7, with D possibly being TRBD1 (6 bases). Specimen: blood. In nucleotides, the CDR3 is TGTGCCAGCAGCCCGGACAGTACCTACGAGCAGTACGTC. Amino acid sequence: CASSPDSTYEQYV.